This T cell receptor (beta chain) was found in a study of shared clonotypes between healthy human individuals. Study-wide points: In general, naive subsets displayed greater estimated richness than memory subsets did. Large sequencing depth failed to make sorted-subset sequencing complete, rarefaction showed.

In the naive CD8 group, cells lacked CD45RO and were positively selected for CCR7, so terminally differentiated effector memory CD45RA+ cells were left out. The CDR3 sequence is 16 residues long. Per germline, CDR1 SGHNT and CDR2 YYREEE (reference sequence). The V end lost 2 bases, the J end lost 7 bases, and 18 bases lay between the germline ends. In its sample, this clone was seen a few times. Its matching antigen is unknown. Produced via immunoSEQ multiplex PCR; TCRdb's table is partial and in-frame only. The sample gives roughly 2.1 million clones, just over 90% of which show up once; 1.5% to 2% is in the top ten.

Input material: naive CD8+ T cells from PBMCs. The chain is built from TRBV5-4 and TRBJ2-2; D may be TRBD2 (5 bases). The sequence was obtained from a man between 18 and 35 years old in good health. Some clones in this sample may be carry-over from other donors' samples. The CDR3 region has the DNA TGTGCCAGCAGCTTCTCTGATAGTCCTAGCCGCGGGGAGCTGTTTTTT. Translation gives CASSFSDSPSRGELFF.